The 10 T cell receptor beta chains below all came from one sample that was sequenced in a study of blood T cell repertoires in COVID-19. Clones were sequenced by immunoSEQ multiplex PCR, and TCRdb holds only the in-frame ones, with some missing. The table lists fewer than 120,000 clones, approximately 65% of them singletons. Sequencing was performed on peripheral blood. These receptors were obtained from a woman in her sixties or seventies with acute or convalescent COVID-19.

A few counts support this clone. The chain has TRBV5-5 and TRBJ1-4; 8 bases align to TRBD1. This CDR3 region has 14 residues. Unmatched junction bases numbered 6, after V lost 4 bases and J lost 7 bases. Germline CDR1 SGHKS, CDR2 YYEKEE (reference sequence). CDR3 region: CASSMDRVFEKLFF. CDR3 in DNA: TGTGCCAGCAGCATGGACAGGGTTTTTGAAAAACTGTTTTTT.

This clone was recorded only once. In DNA form, the CDR3 reads TGTGCCAGCAGCCGGACTAACACCGGGGAGCTGTTTTTT. Protein product: CASSRTNTGELFF. The chain uses TRBV13 and TRBJ2-2; TRBD2 is a possible D gene (5 bases). V was trimmed by 5 bases and J by 2 bases, leaving 6 bases between them. The CDR3 runs to 13 residues. Per the germline V gene, CDR1 is PRHDT and CDR2 is FYEKMQ (reference sequence).

The genes are TRBV7-2 and TRBJ2-3, with 7 positions matching TRBD1. V trimming: 3 bases; J trimming: 2 bases; junction bases outside the gene matches: 8. The V gene's germline CDR1 is SGHTA and CDR2 FQGNSA. The CDR3 sequence is 16 residues long. CDR3 coding DNA: TGTGCCAGCAGCTTGTCGAGGGGGCTCTCCACAGATACGCAGTATTTT. It translates to CASSLSRGLSTDTQYF.

The chain recombines TRBV23-1 with TRBJ1-2, with unresolved D. Being an ORF, TRBV23-1 has a function that is uncertain. Trimming shortened V by 0 bases and J by 2 bases, and 16 bases separated the two germline ends. This CDR3 spans 17 amino acids. CDR3 DNA sequence: TGCGCCAGCAGTCAATCGGAGGCCAGGCTACTAAACTATGGCTACACCTTC. Amino acids: CASSQSEARLLNYGYTF.

This chain joins TRBV6-6 and TRBJ1-2, with D maybe TRBD1 (5 bases). The CDR3 extends over 14 amino acids. V dropped 5 bases and J dropped 1 base, with 11 bases sitting between them. CDR1 is MNHNY, CDR2 SVGAGI, per germline (reference sequence). In DNA form, the CDR3 reads TGTGCCAGCAGTCCAAACCAGGGTAACTATGGCTACACCTTC. Translated, it gives CASSPNQGNYGYTF.

A few counts support this clone. The J gene is TRBJ2-2, the V gene TRBV11-3; D is possibly TRBD1 (5 bases). Trimming removed 4 bases from V and 4 bases from J, with 13 bases in between. Germline V lookup: CDR1 SGHNT, CDR2 YENEEA. This CDR3 spans 15 amino acids. CDR3 loop: CASSSHRIGTGELFF. The CDR3 DNA reads as TGTGCCAGCAGCTCCCACAGGATAGGCACCGGGGAGCTGTTTTTT.

V usage is TRBV21-1 and J usage is TRBJ1-1; the D call in the table, TRBD1, was not verified against the DNA. TRBV21-1 is listed as a pseudogene. The CDR3 covers 16 residues. The DNA for the CDR3 is TGTGCCAGCAGGGCTTCCATCTACAGGGGGTACACTGAAGCTTTCTTT. As protein: CASRASIYRGYTEAFF.

V is TRBV5-6 and J is TRBJ1-1; a possible D gene is TRBD1 (6 bases). The CDR3 sequence is 12 residues long. Per germline, CDR1 SGHDT and CDR2 YYEEEE. The V end lost 4 bases, the J end lost 5 bases, and 9 bases lay between the germline ends. DNA for the CDR3: TGTGCCAGCAGCGAAAGGGGGACTGAAGCTTTCTTT. It codes for CASSERGTEAFF.

The V gene is TRBV29-1, the J gene TRBJ2-3; 8 bases are a match to TRBD1. The CDR3 totals 12 residues. With 3 bases clipped from V and 5 bases from J, the junction kept 1 base outside the gene matches. Germline CDR1 is SQVTM and CDR2 is ANQGSEA. CDR3 coding DNA: TGCAGCGTTGACAGGGGGCGAGATACGCAGTATTTT. Its protein is CSVDRGRDTQYF.

The genes are TRBV6-1 and TRBJ2-7; D perhaps matches TRBD2 (6 bases). The germline gives CDR1 MNHNS, CDR2 SASEGT. The CDR3 length is 16 residues. V lost 0 bases to trimming and J lost 0 bases, with 12 bases between them. Here the CDR3 reads CASSEAGRGSSYEQYF. CDR3 coding DNA: TGTGCCAGCAGTGAAGCGGGGCGGGGAAGCTCCTACGAGCAGTACTTC.